This T cell receptor (beta chain) was recovered during a study of blood T cell repertoires in COVID-19. On the study more broadly: Acute and convalescent COVID-19 specimens originated in the United States, Italy and Spain. Nucleic acid was either cDNA or gDNA, and it came from T cells, B-cell-depleted T cells, or PBMCs.

Per the authors' pipeline: Amplifying reference gene primers gave estimates of nucleated cell counts. TCRdb's copy holds only in-frame clones and misses some; the assay was immunoSEQ multiplex PCR. That table gives V, J and clone size, and the DNA gave D and trimming. The sample holds approximately 240,000 clones, roughly 84% seen once. CDR1 and CDR2 from the germline V gene are MDHEN and SYDVKM. Trimming at V came to 6 bases and at J to 7 bases, leaving 10 bases not matched to a gene. The CDR3 length is 15 residues. This clone occurred once. The sequencing sample was made of peripheral blood. This TCR was sampled from a woman aged 40 to 50 who had recovered from COVID-19. The J gene is TRBJ1-2, the V gene TRBV28, with 11 bases that match TRBD1. The CDR3, as DNA: TGTGCCAGCAGGCCGAGGACAGGGGGCGCCTCTGGCTACACCTTC. This sequence encodes CASRPRTGGASGYTF.